The 8 T cell receptor beta chains below come from one sample, sequenced in a study of cytomegalovirus exposure and HLA in healthy donors. The protocol was immunoSEQ multiplex PCR, while the TCRdb copy is restricted to in-frame clones and leaves out a portion. The sample has 150,000 to 200,000 clones; around 86% are singletons. Sequenced: PBMCs. These TCRs come from a woman in her late teens or twenties in good health and CMV-seronegative.

V and J are TRBV29-1 and TRBJ2-7; maybe TRBD1 (7 bases). The CDR3 totals 14 residues. With 6 bases removed from V and 2 bases from J, the gap between germline ends came to 17 bases. Germline lookup yields CDR1 SQVTM and CDR2 ANQGSEA. The CDR3 here is CSVVRQGGPYEQYF. CDR3 nucleotides: TGCAGCGTCGTTCGACAGGGAGGCCCCTACGAGCAGTACTTC.

The table lists this clone with many counts. The chain recombines TRBV15 with TRBJ2-1; weak D call: TRBD1 (6 bases). The germline gives CDR1 LNHNV, CDR2 YYDKDF (reference sequence). The CDR3 has 17 amino acids. V lost 0 bases and J 6 bases, leaving 18 bases between the germline ends. The CDR3 reads CATSRETWERGINEQFF. The DNA for the CDR3 is TGTGCCACCAGCAGAGAGACTTGGGAGAGGGGGATCAATGAGCAGTTCTTC.

The rearrangement uses TRBV6-6 and TRBJ2-3, with TRBD1 as a possible D gene (6 bases). In germline, CDR1 is MNHNY, CDR2 SVGAGI (reference sequence). V was cut by 6 bases and J by 0 bases, with 10 bases left in between. This CDR3 is built from 14 residues. DNA for the CDR3: TGTGCCAGCAGCCCCGGACAGAGCACAGATACGCAGTATTTT. Translation: CASSPGQSTDTQYF.

V is TRBV7-7 and J is TRBJ2-1, with D possibly being TRBD2 (6 bases). V shed 5 bases and J shed 6 bases, with 11 bases lying between them. Germline CDR1 and CDR2: SSHAT and FNYEAQ (reference sequence). The length of the CDR3 is 13 residues. The CDR3 region is CASSLDYTNEQFF. The CDR3, as DNA: TGTGCCAGCAGCCTGGACTACACCAATGAGCAGTTCTTC.

V usage is TRBV9 and J usage is TRBJ2-7; weak D call: TRBD2 (6 bases). Trimming left V 3 bases short and J 6 bases short, with 19 bases between. Germline CDR1 and CDR2: SGDLS and YYNGEE. There are 15 residues in the CDR3. DNA of the CDR3: TGTGCCAGCAGCGCGGACCCATTAAAGGGAGGCGAGCAGTACTTC. Its translation: CASSADPLKGGEQYF.

The chain links TRBV5-1 to TRBJ2-7, with 8 nucleotides matching TRBD2. Germline assignment: CDR1 SGHRS and CDR2 YFSETQ. The ends lost 5 bases at V and 3 bases at J; junction bases unmatched: 22. This CDR3 is built from 19 residues. The CDR3 spells CASSTSAGEGYYYYYEQYF. CDR3 DNA sequence: TGCGCCAGCAGTACCTCAGCGGGAGAAGGCTACTACTACTACTACGAGCAGTACTTC.

The chain recombines TRBV5-1 with TRBJ2-1, with 11 positions matching TRBD2. The CDR3 is made up of 15 amino acids. Germline V gene sequence: CDR1 SGHRS, CDR2 YFSETQ. Trimming at V came to 0 bases and at J to 5 bases, leaving 1 base not matched to a gene. The CDR3 reads CASSLVAGGHNEQFF. CDR3 nucleotides: TGCGCCAGCAGCTTGGTAGCGGGGGGGCACAATGAGCAGTTCTTC. Supplemented by reference TRBV5-1 and TRBJ2-1, the full variable domain reads KAGVTQTPRYLIKTRGQQVTLSCSPISGHRSVSWYQQTPGQGLQFLFEYFSETQRNKGNFPGRFSGRQFSNSRSEMNVSTLELGDSALYLCASSLVAGGHNEQFFGPGTRLTVL.

The genes are TRBV30 and TRBJ1-2; the D gene is possibly TRBD1 (5 bases). The CDR3 is 13 amino acids. V lost 4 bases and J 1 base, leaving 10 bases between the germline ends. Germline CDR1 GTSNPN, CDR2 SVGIG (reference sequence). The CDR3 DNA sequence: TGTGCCTGGAAGGAGGGGTTTAACTATGGCTACACCTTC. This codes for CAWKEGFNYGYTF.